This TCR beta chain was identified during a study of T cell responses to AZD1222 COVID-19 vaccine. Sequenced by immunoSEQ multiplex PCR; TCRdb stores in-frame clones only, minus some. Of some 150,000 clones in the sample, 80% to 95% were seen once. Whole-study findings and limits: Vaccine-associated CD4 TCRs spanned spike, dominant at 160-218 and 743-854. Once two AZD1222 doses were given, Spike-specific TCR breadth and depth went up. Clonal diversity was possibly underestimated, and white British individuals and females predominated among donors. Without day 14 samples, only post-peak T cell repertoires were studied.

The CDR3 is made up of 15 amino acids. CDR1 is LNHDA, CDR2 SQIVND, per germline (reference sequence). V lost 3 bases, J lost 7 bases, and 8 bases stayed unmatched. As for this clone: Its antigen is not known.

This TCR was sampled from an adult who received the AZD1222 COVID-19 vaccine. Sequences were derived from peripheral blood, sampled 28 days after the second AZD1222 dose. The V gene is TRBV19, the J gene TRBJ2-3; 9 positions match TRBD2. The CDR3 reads CASSISFSGSNTQYF. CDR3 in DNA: TGTGCCAGTAGTATCAGTTTTAGCGGGAGCAATACGCAGTATTTT. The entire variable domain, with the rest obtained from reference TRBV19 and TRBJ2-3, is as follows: DGGITQSPKYLFRKEGQNVTLSCEQNLNHDAMYWYRQDPGQGLRLIYYSQIVNDFQKGDIAEGYSVSREKKESFPLTVTSAQKNPTAFYLCASSISFSGSNTQYFGPGTRLTVL.